This T cell receptor (beta chain) was found in a study of blood T cells in healthy people across ages. Alongside a J-beta primer mix, a sample-barcoded 5' primer served in a second PCR lasting 7 to 11 cycles. TCRdb re-analysed the 5' RACE reads in MiXCR, keeping a single row per CDR3 protein. The data contain about 560,000 distinct CDR3 sequences, over 25% of them singletons. V was clipped by 6 bases and J by 4 bases, with 16 bases between them. This CDR3 has 15 residues. The germline gives CDR1 KGHSH, CDR2 LQKENI. These sequences were also reported in another study, on T cells of mothers and their children.

This TCR came from a boy between 2 and 10 years old in good health. What was sequenced was blood. This rearrangement joins TRBV18 to TRBJ2-1; unclear D gene. For the CDR3, the DNA is TGTGCCAGCTCCCCCGTAAGCAGTAATTACAATGAGCAGTTCTTC. Protein: CASSPVSSNYNEQFF.